This T cell receptor (beta chain) was sequenced for a study of shared clonotypes between healthy human individuals. The CDR3 consists of 12 residues. Germline values: CDR1 LGHNT, CDR2 FRNRAP. V was pared by 4 bases and J by 12 bases, with 5 bases of the junction left unmatched. Assay used: immunoSEQ multiplex PCR; TCRdb lists only in-frame clones, some missing. In the table there are approximately 980,000 clones, 60% to 85% of which are singletons. The specimen sequenced was memory CD4+ T cells sorted from blood. Subset meaning: CD45RA-negative fraction. The rearrangement joins TRBV12-5 to TRBJ1-5; 8 bases are shared with TRBD1. This sequence was found in a man aged 18 to 29 in good health. This CDR3 is CASGSSGGIQHF. CDR3 DNA sequence: TGTGCTAGTGGTTCTTCAGGGGGCATCCAGCATTTT.